Each of the 10 T cell receptor beta chains below was sequenced from the same sample in a study of beta chain features in type 1 diabetes. Expressed TCRB transcripts got sequenced, as all isolated RNA was reverse transcribed. Assay used: immunoSEQ multiplex PCR; TCRdb lists only in-frame clones, some missing. Among roughly 140,000 clones listed, around 10% were seen once. Sequenced sample: central memory CD4+ T cells from blood. These TCRs come from a man aged 18 to 30 in good health.

This clone has a handful of counts. The rearrangement uses TRBV7-8 and TRBJ2-7; 9 positions match TRBD1. CDR1 SGHVS and CDR2 FQNEAQ come from the germline V gene. V lost 4 bases to trimming and J lost 6 bases; unmatched junction nucleotides: 7. This CDR3 is built from 14 residues. In DNA form, the CDR3 reads TGTGCCAGCAGCTCTCGACAGGGGGTAGGCGAGCAGTACTTC. It codes for CASSSRQGVGEQYF.

This clone was detected a few times. The V gene is TRBV7-2, the J gene TRBJ2-7, with 9 bases aligning to TRBD1. The ends lost 0 bases at V and 3 bases at J; junction bases unmatched: 3. The CDR3 is 15 amino acids. CDR1 SGHTA and CDR2 FQGNSA come from the germline V gene. CDR3 coding DNA: TGTGCCAGCAGCTTAGCGGGACAGGGTCTCTACGAGCAGTACTTC. This encodes CASSLAGQGLYEQYF.

The chain is built from TRBV5-1 and TRBJ2-5; 9 bases match TRBD2. The germline V gene encodes CDR1 SGHRS and CDR2 YFSETQ. J lost 0 bases, V lost 2 bases, and 8 bases had no gene match. The CDR3 consists of 17 residues. The CDR3, as DNA: TGCGCCAGCAGCTTTTCGACTAGCGGCTCTTACCAAGAGACCCAGTACTTC. This translates into CASSFSTSGSYQETQYF.

Details on this clone: Sequence at one end of the junction differs from germline and may be a read error. The chain carries TRBV7-7 and TRBJ2-1; D is possibly TRBD2 (6 bases). The germline gives CDR1 SSHAT, CDR2 FNYEAQ (reference sequence). This CDR3 contains 14 residues. The CDR3 reads CASSLAAGSNEQFF. In DNA, the CDR3 is TGTGCTAGCAGCTTAGCGGCGGGTAGCAATGAGCAGTTCTTC.

This chain joins TRBV28 and TRBJ2-4; perhaps D is TRBD1 or TRBD2 (5 bases each). Germline CDR1 is MDHEN and CDR2 is SYDVKM. This CDR3 is 16 amino acids long. Trimming took off 5 bases at V and 1 base at J, with 15 bases between the two ends. The CDR3: CASSPILGAAKNIQYF. Written as DNA, the CDR3 is TGTGCCAGCAGTCCGATACTAGGGGCGGCCAAAAACATTCAGTACTTC.

The chain employs TRBV11-2 and TRBJ2-1, with D maybe TRBD1 (5 bases). Germline V lookup: CDR1 SGHAT, CDR2 FQNNGV. This CDR3 contains 13 residues. V was shortened by 1 base and J by 5 bases, with 6 bases between the two germline ends. The CDR3 loop is CASSLGQNNEQFF. CDR3 DNA sequence: TGTGCCAGCAGCTTAGGACAGAACAATGAGCAGTTCTTC.

This clone has at least ten counts. The genes are TRBV9 and TRBJ1-2; D perhaps matches TRBD1 (6 bases). Germline-derived CDR1 and CDR2 are SGDLS and YYNGEE. The V and J ends lost 7 bases and 0 bases respectively, with 16 bases between them. This CDR3 region has 15 residues. The CDR3 sequence is CASSDRPLANYGYTF. CDR3 coding DNA: TGTGCCAGCTCGGACAGACCACTAGCTAACTATGGCTACACCTTC.

This clone was counted only a few times. The V gene is TRBV6-6, the J gene TRBJ2-1; D gene ambiguous. V was shortened by 7 bases and J by 0 bases, with 13 bases between the two germline ends. In germline, CDR1 is MNHNY, CDR2 SVGAGI (reference sequence). The CDR3 extends over 15 amino acids. The CDR3 DNA is TGTGCCAGCAAGAAGACGGCGACCTCCTACAATGAGCAGTTCTTC. Its translation is CASKKTATSYNEQFF.

V and J are TRBV11-2 and TRBJ2-7, with unresolved D. This CDR3 comprises 14 residues. CDR1 SGHAT and CDR2 FQNNGV come from the germline V gene. V lost 2 bases and J lost 5, with 13 bases in between. The CDR3 nucleotides are TGTGCCAGCAGCTTACAAGCACTGAGTAACGAGCAGTACTTC. It translates to CASSLQALSNEQYF. Based on the CDR3 plus reference TRBV11-2 and TRBJ2-7, the full variable domain is EAGVAQSPRYKIIEKRQSVAFWCNPISGHATLYWYQQILGQGPKLLIQFQNNGVVDDSQLPKDRFSAERLKGVDSTLKIQPAKLEDSAVYLCASSLQALSNEQYFGPGTRLTVT.

This chain joins TRBV10-3 and TRBJ2-5; D gene uncertain. This CDR3 is built from 12 residues. V was shortened by 6 bases and J by 1 base, with 6 bases between the two germline ends. Germline assignment: CDR1 ENHRY and CDR2 SYGVKD. The CDR3 nucleotides are TGTGCCATCAGAACCGGCCAAGAGACCCAGTACTTC. Residues: CAIRTGQETQYF.